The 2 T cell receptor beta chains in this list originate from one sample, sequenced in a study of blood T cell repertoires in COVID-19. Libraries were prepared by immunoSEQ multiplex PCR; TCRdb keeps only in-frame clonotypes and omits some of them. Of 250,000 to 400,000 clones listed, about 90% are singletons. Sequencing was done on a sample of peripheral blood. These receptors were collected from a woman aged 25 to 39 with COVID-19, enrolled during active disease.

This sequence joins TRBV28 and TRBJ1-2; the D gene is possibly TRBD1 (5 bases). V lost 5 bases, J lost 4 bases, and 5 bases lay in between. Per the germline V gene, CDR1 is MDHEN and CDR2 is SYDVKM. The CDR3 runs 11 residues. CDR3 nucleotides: TGTGCCAGCAGTGACAGCTATGGCTACACCTTC. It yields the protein CASSDSYGYTF.

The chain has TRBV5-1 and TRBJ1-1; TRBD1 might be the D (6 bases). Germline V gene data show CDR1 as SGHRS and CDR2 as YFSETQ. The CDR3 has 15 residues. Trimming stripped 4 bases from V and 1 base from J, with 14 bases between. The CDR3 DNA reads TGCGCCAGCAGCCCATCGATACAGGGGAACACTGAAGCTTTCTTT. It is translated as CASSPSIQGNTEAFF.